This T cell receptor beta chain derives from a study of T-cell reconstitution after alpha-beta-depleted transplantation in children. Preparation of the TCRbeta library involved a method that used unique molecular identifiers. TCRdb processed the PCR reads anew with MiXCR; each CDR3 protein has one entry. The sample has some 530,000 distinct CDR3 sequences; approximately 12% are singletons. The TCR sequence derives from a human donor who donated a stem cell graft to a child with combined immunodeficiency. Sequences were derived from PBMCs from the stem cell graft donor, sampled from the stem cell graft.

CDR3 nucleotides: TGTGCCACCAGTGAAGGACAGGGATACAATGAGCAGTTCTTC. It yields the protein CATSEGQGYNEQFF. This rearrangement joins TRBV24-1 to TRBJ2-1, with 8 bases that match TRBD1. Germline V CDR1 and CDR2: KGHDR, SFDVKD. The ends lost 4 bases at V and 4 bases at J; junction bases unmatched: 2. The CDR3 covers 14 residues.